This TCR beta chain was profiled in a study of cytomegalovirus exposure and HLA in healthy donors. General observations from the study: Analyzed later, most CMV-associated TCR beta chains appeared HLA-restricted. In a later analysis, parvovirus B19, influenza, CMV and Epstein-Barr virus appeared linked to several top co-occurrence clusters. CMV antigen specificity was confirmed in vitro for a few CMV-associated chains.

The CDR3 spans 15 residues. Germline V lookup: CDR1 SQVTM, CDR2 ANQGSEA. J gave up 3 bases and V 2 bases, and 7 bases lay outside the gene matches. The PCR used 60 Vbeta and 13 Jbeta primers. Assay: immunoSEQ multiplex PCR; the TCRdb copy retains only in-frame clones and omits some. Here the sample spans 110,000 to 150,000 clones, over 60% being singletons. There are a few counts of this clone. Its antigen is currently unknown. The clonotype comes from a man aged 35 to 55 in good health and CMV-seronegative. Sequenced material: PBMCs. The genes are TRBV29-1 and TRBJ2-1; TRBD2 agrees at 7 bases. CDR3 in DNA: TGCAGCGTTGAAAGGGCGGGAGTCGGCTACAATGAGCAGTTCTTC. Protein: CSVERAGVGYNEQFF.